Listed below are T cell receptor beta chains from one sample, sequenced in a study of blood T cell repertoires in COVID-19. Sequencing was performed with immunoSEQ multiplex PCR; in TCRdb, only in-frame clones are kept and a portion is missing. The sample has more than 300,000 clones, roughly 90% seen once. The sequenced material came from PBMCs or T cells enriched from blood (not recorded which). The receptors here all came from a woman between 25 and 40 years old who had been exposed to COVID-19. Both conserved end residues are part of each CDR3. A D gene is named only where the DNA matches it firmly. Where a row states a size, it is once, few, many or the class of an expanded clone; other rows omit it.

-	TRBJ1-5	15	-	TRBV7-3	TGTGCCAGCAGTTTACGTCGGGGGATGGATCAGCCCCAGCATTTT	CASSLRRGMDQPQHF
TRBD1	TRBJ2-1	14	-	TRBV27	TGTGCCAGCAGTCCCGGAACAGGGGGCAATGAGCAGTTCTTC	CASSPGTGGNEQFF
TRBD1	TRBJ1-6	20	-	TRBV5-1	TGCGCCAGCAGCTTGGCCACGGAGGCAGGGGGCGATGGCTATAATTCACCCCTCCACTTT	CASSLATEAGGDGYNSPLHF
-	TRBJ1-2	11	-	TRBV2	TGTGCCAGCAGTTCAAAAGACACAGGGAGCTTC	CASSSKDTGSF
TRBD1	TRBJ2-7	14	-	TRBV5-1	TGCGCCAGCAGCCTGGGACAGGGTCTCCACGAGCAGTACTTC	CASSLGQGLHEQYF
TRBD2	TRBJ2-5	18	-	TRBV7-6	TGTGCCAGCAGCTTACACTTAGCGGGGGGCCGTCAGGGAGAGACCCAGTACTTC	CASSLHLAGGRQGETQYF
TRBD2	TRBJ2-1	14	-	TRBV2	TGTGCCAGCAGTGAACTAGCGGGGGGGCTCGAGCAGTTCTTC	CASSELAGGLEQFF
TRBD1	TRBJ2-7	17	-	TRBV3-1/TRBV3-2	TGTGCCAGCAGCCAGACCTTCCTCCGGGACAGGAACTACGAGCAGTACTTC	CASSQTFLRDRNYEQYF
TRBD1	TRBJ1-5	14	-	TRBV6-5	TGTGCCACCTGGACAGGCGCGGTAGGACAGCCCCAGCATTTT	CATWTGAVGQPQHF
TRBD1	TRBJ2-7	15	-	TRBV11-2	TGTGCCAGCAGCTTAGATCGGGACAGGTGGTACGAGCAGTACTTC	CASSLDRDRWYEQYF
-	TRBJ1-6	15	-	TRBV5-1	TGCGCCAGCAGCTTGTACACGGGTTTTAATTCACCCCTCCACTTT	CASSLYTGFNSPLHF
TRBD1	TRBJ2-7	13	-	TRBV19	TGTGCCAGTAGTATAAACAGGGGGAACGAGCAGTACTTC	CASSINRGNEQYF
TRBD2	TRBJ2-5	14	-	TRBV7-9	TGTGCCAGCAGCTTTCGGGGGGGCCCCGAGACCCAGTACTTC	CASSFRGGPETQYF
-	TRBJ1-1	16	-	TRBV5-1	TGCGCCAGCAGCCCGTCGGGGGGAGGGGGTAACACTGAAGCTTTCTTT	CASSPSGGGGNTEAFF
TRBD2	TRBJ2-4	18	-	TRBV24-1	TGTGCCACCAGTGATCCCCTCGGGGGGGATGGCGGGAAAAACATTCAGTACTTC	CATSDPLGGDGGKNIQYF
TRBD1	TRBJ1-6	13	-	TRBV19	TGTGCCACCCTAGACAGGGGGGATTCACCCCTCCACTTT	CATLDRGDSPLHF
-	TRBJ2-7	14	-	TRBV20-1	TGCAGTGCTAGTATGTGGCAGGGATCCTACGAGCAGTACTTC	CSASMWQGSYEQYF
-	TRBJ1-2	10	-	TRBV2	TGTGCCAGCAGCCTTGATGGCTACACCTTC	CASSLDGYTF
-	TRBJ1-2	13	-	TRBV6-5	TGTGCCAGCAGTTCCACAGGGCACTATGGCTACACCTTC	CASSSTGHYGYTF
-	TRBJ1-2	16	-	TRBV6-6	TGTGCCAGCAGCGCAGGCGTTGGAGGGGCGAACTATGGCTACACCTTC	CASSAGVGGANYGYTF
-	TRBJ1-1	12	-	TRBV13	TGTGCCAGCAGCTTAGGTCGGACTGAAGCTTTCTTT	CASSLGRTEAFF
-	TRBJ2-1	13	-	TRBV11-2	TGTGCCAGCAGCTTGGAGTTCCACAATGAGCAGTTCTTC	CASSLEFHNEQFF
TRBD1	TRBJ2-7	15	-	TRBV18	TGTGCCAGCTCACCTCGACAGGGGTCTGAGGGCGAGCAGTACTTC	CASSPRQGSEGEQYF
TRBD1	TRBJ1-5	13	few	TRBV6-5	TGTGCCAGCAGTTGGGACAGGGCACAGCCCCAGCATTTT	CASSWDRAQPQHF
-	TRBJ1-1	17	-	TRBV21-1	TGTGCCAGCGTCCAAGGTAAGGGAGCGAAACTCAACACTGAAGCTTTCTTT	CASVQGKGAKLNTEAFF
TRBD2	TRBJ2-1	14	-	TRBV7-9	TGTGCCAGCGGCGGGGGTATCTTGGGGAATGAGCAGTTCTTC	CASGGGILGNEQFF
TRBD1	TRBJ2-1	17	-	TRBV7-9	TGTGCCAGCAGCCCCGGTCTGGACAGGGTAACCTACAATGAGCAGTTCTTC	CASSPGLDRVTYNEQFF
TRBD2	TRBJ2-3	15	few	TRBV7-9	TGTGCCAGCAGCTTAGTACTAGCGGGGAGCGATACGCAGTATTTT	CASSLVLAGSDTQYF
-	TRBJ1-6	17	-	TRBV4-1	TGCGCCAGCAGCCAAGAAGCGGGACCAGGGTCAAATTCACCCCTCCACTTT	CASSQEAGPGSNSPLHF
TRBD2	TRBJ2-3	14	-	TRBV9	TGTGCCAGCAGCGTAGCGGGGGAGGGGGATACGCAGTATTTT	CASSVAGEGDTQYF
-	TRBJ2-3	13	once	TRBV27	TGTGCCAGCAGCCCCTTAGGAGGATATACGCAGTATTTT	CASSPLGGYTQYF
-	TRBJ1-6	19	-	TRBV27	TGTGCCAGCAGTTTTCTCGGTCAGGGAGGGGTTTTATTTAATTCACCCCTCCACTTT	CASSFLGQGGVLFNSPLHF
TRBD1	TRBJ1-2	14	-	TRBV6-2/TRBV6-3	TGTGCCAGCAGTACCGGGACAGGGGACTATGGCTACACCTTC	CASSTGTGDYGYTF
-	TRBJ2-5	14	-	TRBV11-2	TGTGCCAGCAGCTTACTCGGGGGGCTGGGGACCCAGTACTTC	CASSLLGGLGTQYF
-	TRBJ1-2	15	-	TRBV19	TGTGCCAGTAGCATTACTGCTCGTCCTAATTATGGCTACACCTTC	CASSITARPNYGYTF
-	TRBJ1-2	14	few	TRBV5-6	TGTGCCAGCAGCTTGACCACAGGGAACTATGGCTACACCTTC	CASSLTTGNYGYTF